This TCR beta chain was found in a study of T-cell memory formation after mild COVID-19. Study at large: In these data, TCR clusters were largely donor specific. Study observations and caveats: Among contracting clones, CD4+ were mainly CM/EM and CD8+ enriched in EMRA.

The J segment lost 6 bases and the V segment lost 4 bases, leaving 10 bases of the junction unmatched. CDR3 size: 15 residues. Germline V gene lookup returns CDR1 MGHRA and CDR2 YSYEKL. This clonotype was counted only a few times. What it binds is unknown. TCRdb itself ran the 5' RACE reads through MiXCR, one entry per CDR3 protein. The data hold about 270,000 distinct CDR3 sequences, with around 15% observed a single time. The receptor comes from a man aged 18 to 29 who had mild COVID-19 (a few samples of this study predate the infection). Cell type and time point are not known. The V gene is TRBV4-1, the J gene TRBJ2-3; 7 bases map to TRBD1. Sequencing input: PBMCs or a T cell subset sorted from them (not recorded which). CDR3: CASSRYGQVSDTQYF. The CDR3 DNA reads TGCGCCAGCAGCCGATACGGACAGGTCTCCGATACGCAGTATTTT.